This T cell receptor (beta chain) was found in a study of shared clonotypes between healthy human individuals. Recent vaccinations or acute infections were absent in the healthy HIV-negative adult donors. The CD4+ fraction was divided into a CD45RA+ naive subset and a CD45RA-negative memory subset. Generated by immunoSEQ multiplex PCR, the TCRdb table keeps only in-frame clones and is missing some. The table has approximately 2.5 million clones, around 90% seen once. V lost 0 bases to trimming and J lost 1 base; unmatched junction nucleotides: 3. The CDR3 length is 15 residues. Germline loops: CDR1 SGHVS, CDR2 FQNEAQ.

The sequenced material came from naive CD4+ T cells sorted from blood. Noted subset: CD45RA+ positively selected. The chain carries TRBV7-8 and TRBJ2-7; 7 positions match TRBD2. The clonotype comes from a man between 18 and 35 years old in good health. CDR3 bases: TGTGCCAGCAGCTTAGCCCAGCGGGGATCCTACGAGCAGTACTTC. Translating gives CASSLAQRGSYEQYF.